This entry describes one TCR beta chain. Assay used: immunoSEQ multiplex PCR; TCRdb lists only in-frame clones, some missing. Of fewer than 400,000 clones in the sample, around nine tenths were seen once. The source of the sample is a study of blood T cell repertoires in COVID-19. One Seattle source followed patients from active infection through their disease course. Germline-derived CDR1 and CDR2 are SGHDN and FVKESK. The CDR3 runs to 16 residues. V was pared by 3 bases and J by 0 bases, with 14 bases between. The receptor was derived from a woman in her 30s with COVID-19, enrolled during active disease. The chain combines TRBV14 with TRBJ1-1; TRBD1 might be the D (5 bases). Sequencing was performed on peripheral blood. CDR3: CASSQGPADVNTEAFF. CDR3 sequence (DNA): TGTGCCAGCAGCCAGGGGCCGGCGGACGTGAACACTGAAGCTTTCTTT.